This passage covers 19 T cell receptor beta chains from one sample sequenced in a study of molecular identifiers for immune sequencing clone quantification. TCRdb re-called the PCR reads through MiXCR, storing one row per CDR3 protein. The repertoire includes about half a million distinct CDR3 sequences, 20% to 25% of them detected once, and about 0.78% sits in the top ten. Sequences were obtained from naive CD8+ T cells from blood, with Jurkat cell RNA spiked in. Indicated subset: FACS-sorted CD8+CD4-CCR7+CD45RA+ naive T cells. The receptors were sampled from a human donor in good health. Some libraries in this study had Jurkat cell RNA spiked in.

This clonotype was seen more than once but under ten times. This sequence joins TRBV6-5 and TRBJ1-1; D may be TRBD1 (5 bases). This CDR3 contains 13 residues. Per germline, CDR1 MNHEY and CDR2 SVGAGI. The V end was cut by 9 bases, the J end by 4 bases, with 15 bases between. The CDR3 DNA is TGTGCCAGTACAATTGGGGCCGGCACTGAAGCTTTCTTT. It is translated as CASTIGAGTEAFF.

The chain uses TRBV20-1 and TRBJ2-4; 7 nucleotides match TRBD1. V trimming: 3 bases; J trimming: 1 base; junction bases outside the gene matches: 12. The CDR3 runs 17 residues. Germline lookup yields CDR1 DFQATT and CDR2 SNEGSKA (reference sequence). As DNA, the CDR3 is TGCAGTGCTAGCCCCTCACAGGGGTACAGGGCCAAAAACATTCAGTACTTC. This sequence encodes CSASPSQGYRAKNIQYF.

This clonotype was observed at least ten times. The rearrangement joins TRBV28 to TRBJ2-2; the match to TRBD2 covers 7 bases. The CDR3 is 12 residues long. Germline assignment: CDR1 MDHEN and CDR2 SYDVKM. V shed 8 bases, J shed 4 bases, and the junction held 1 base outside the gene matches. CDR3 coding DNA: TGTGCCAGCCGGGAGGTCACCGGGGAGCTGTTTTTT. Amino acid sequence: CASREVTGELFF. The whole variable domain, filled in from reference TRBV28 and TRBJ2-2, reads DVKVTQSSRYLVKRTGEKVFLECVQDMDHENMFWYRQDPGLGLRLIYFSYDVKMKEKGDIPEGYSVSREKKERFSLILESASTNQTSMYLCASREVTGELFFGEGSRLTVL.

The chain employs TRBV7-9 and TRBJ2-1; 7 bases line up with TRBD1. V dropped 4 bases and J dropped 10; count of bases not matched to a gene: 10. The germline gives CDR1 SEHNR, CDR2 FQNEAQ (reference sequence). The CDR3 length is 14 residues. This chain's CDR3 is CASSSPTGVGEQFF. The CDR3 DNA sequence: TGTGCCAGCAGCTCGCCCACAGGGGTTGGCGAGCAGTTCTTC.

V is TRBV27 and J is TRBJ2-1; D is ambiguous. V was clipped by 2 bases and J by 9 bases, with 5 bases between them. CDR3 length equals 11 residues. Germline V gene sequence: CDR1 MNHEY, CDR2 SMNVEV (reference sequence). CDR3 nucleotides: TGTGCCAGCAGTTTAGGGATTGAGCAGTTCTTC. This gives the protein CASSLGIEQFF.

V is TRBV14 and J is TRBJ2-2; D is unresolved. The CDR3 sequence is 14 residues long. The germline CDR1 and CDR2 sequences are SGHDN and FVKESK. Trimming shortened V by 4 bases and J by 4 bases, and 10 bases separated the two germline ends. CDR3 sequence reads: CASSPASRTGELFF. CDR3 sequence (DNA): TGTGCCAGCAGCCCCGCGTCTCGCACCGGGGAGCTGTTTTTT.

In DNA form, the CDR3 reads TGTGCCAGCGGACCACCAGCGGGGGGAACAGATACGCAGTATTTT. Its translation is CASGPPAGGTDTQYF. The chain joins TRBV3-1 to TRBJ2-3, with 9 bases aligning to TRBD2. The CDR3 extends over 15 amino acids. Per germline, CDR1 LGHDT and CDR2 YNNKEL (reference sequence). Germline trimming cut 8 bases from V and 3 bases from J; bases unmatched to any gene: 9.

This chain connects TRBV27 to TRBJ2-6; D may correspond to TRBD1 or TRBD2 (5 bases each). This CDR3 is 17 amino acids long. Per the germline V gene, CDR1 is MNHEY and CDR2 is SMNVEV (reference sequence). Trimming removed 3 bases at V and 0 bases at J, with 12 bases between. In DNA, the CDR3 is TGTGCCAGCAGTTTTGGGACGCTTTACTCTGGGGCCAACGTCCTGACTTTC. The encoded protein is CASSFGTLYSGANVLTF.

This clonotype was detected only a few times. The J gene is TRBJ1-3, the V gene TRBV12-3 or TRBV12-4; unclear D gene. The ends were cut back, 6 bases at V and 4 bases at J, with 16 bases in the middle. The CDR3 extends over 15 amino acids. Here the CDR3 reads CASRTEKLRGNTIYF. The CDR3 DNA is TGTGCCAGCAGGACGGAGAAGTTGAGGGGAAACACCATATATTTT.

This clonotype occurred many times. The V gene is TRBV9, the J gene TRBJ1-1; D not certain. The CDR3 consists of 13 residues. Trimming left V 3 bases short and J 2 bases short, with 8 bases between. Germline-derived CDR1 and CDR2 are SGDLS and YYNGEE. The CDR3 DNA follows: TGTGCCAGCAGCGATGGAATAAACACTGAAGCTTTCTTT. This encodes CASSDGINTEAFF.

In its sample, this clonotype was seen a few times. V usage is TRBV4-1 and J usage is TRBJ2-1; 7 bases agree with TRBD2. This CDR3 contains 17 residues. Germline V gene data show CDR1 as MGHRA and CDR2 as YSYEKL. V lost 0 bases to trimming and J lost 3 bases; unmatched junction nucleotides: 8. The CDR3 DNA reads TGCGCCAGCAGCCAAGAAGGTACAGCGGGGTTCTACAATGAGCAGTTCTTC. Amino acid sequence: CASSQEGTAGFYNEQFF.

The genes are TRBV11-3 and TRBJ2-3; tentatively, D is TRBD1 or TRBD2 (5 bases each). Germline V CDR1 and CDR2: SGHNT, YENEEA. This CDR3 has 16 amino acids. With 6 bases removed from V and 0 bases from J, the gap between germline ends came to 16 bases. Written as DNA, the CDR3 is TGTGCCAGCAGTCCCGGGACGGCTAGTAGCACAGATACGCAGTATTTT. It codes for CASSPGTASSTDTQYF.

The chain links TRBV19 to TRBJ2-7; D is tentatively TRBD1 or TRBD2 (5 bases each). V lost 5 bases to trimming and J lost 5 bases, with 13 bases between them. Germline assignment: CDR1 LNHDA and CDR2 SQIVND (reference sequence). The CDR3 totals 13 residues. Here the CDR3 DNA reads TGTGCCAGTAGTTCGGGACGCTACGACGAGCAGTACTTC. It specifies CASSSGRYDEQYF.

This clonotype was found many times. The chain uses TRBV7-6 and TRBJ2-3; 8 positions match TRBD2. The CDR3 loop spans 14 amino acids. The germline V gene has CDR1 SGHVS and CDR2 FNYEAQ. The V and J ends lost 1 base and 5 bases, in that order; junction bases with no gene match: 2. CDR3 nucleotide sequence: TGTGCCAGCAGCTTAGGCGGGGGGCGAGATACGCAGTATTTT. This codes for CASSLGGGRDTQYF.

Notes on this clonotype: It may be a read error: a sequence one base away is much more abundant. This sequence joins TRBV4-1 and TRBJ1-2; 9 bases are a match to TRBD1. Germline values: CDR1 MGHRA, CDR2 YSYEKL. The CDR3 sequence is 15 residues long. In DNA form, the CDR3 reads TGCGCCAGCGGCCAAGAGGACAGGGGATTCTATGGCTACACCTTC. The encoded protein is CASGQEDRGFYGYTF.

This clonotype occurred many times. This chain connects TRBV19 to TRBJ2-7, with a weak D call TRBD1 (6 bases). V shed 4 bases and J shed 8 bases, with 12 bases lying between them. Germline assignment: CDR1 LNHDA and CDR2 SQIVND (reference sequence). This CDR3 spans 12 amino acids. The chain's CDR3 is CASSTGTTKQYF. The DNA for the CDR3 is TGTGCCAGTAGTACAGGGACAACTAAGCAGTACTTC.

The chain carries TRBV12-5 and TRBJ1-2; 7 bases agree with TRBD1. J lost 4 bases, V lost 5 bases, and 19 bases had no gene match. The germline V gene has CDR1 LGHNT and CDR2 FRNRAP. CDR3 length equals 18 residues. This CDR3 reads CASGPSPSGTEGSYGYTF. CDR3 in DNA: TGTGCTAGTGGTCCCTCTCCCTCCGGGACAGAGGGATCCTATGGCTACACCTTC.

This clonotype showed up many times. The V call is TRBV4-1, the J call TRBJ2-1; 8 bases fit TRBD2. The CDR3 covers 16 residues. Germline-derived CDR1 and CDR2 are MGHRA and YSYEKL. The junction had 9 bases not matched to a gene; V was cut back by 4 bases and J by 4 bases. The CDR3 DNA is TGCGCCAGCAGCCGGAACAGCGGGGGCCGTTACAATGAGCAGTTCTTC. Protein sequence: CASSRNSGGRYNEQFF.

This clonotype was picked up many times. J is TRBJ2-7 and V is TRBV28, with 8 bases fitting TRBD1. This CDR3 has 14 residues. CDR1 and CDR2 (germline): MDHEN, SYDVKM. Losses at the gene ends were 3 bases for V and 2 bases for J; bases not matched to a gene: 3. CDR3 sequence reads: CASSFRGQTYEQYF. The CDR3 DNA sequence: TGTGCCAGCAGTTTCAGGGGGCAGACCTACGAGCAGTACTTC.